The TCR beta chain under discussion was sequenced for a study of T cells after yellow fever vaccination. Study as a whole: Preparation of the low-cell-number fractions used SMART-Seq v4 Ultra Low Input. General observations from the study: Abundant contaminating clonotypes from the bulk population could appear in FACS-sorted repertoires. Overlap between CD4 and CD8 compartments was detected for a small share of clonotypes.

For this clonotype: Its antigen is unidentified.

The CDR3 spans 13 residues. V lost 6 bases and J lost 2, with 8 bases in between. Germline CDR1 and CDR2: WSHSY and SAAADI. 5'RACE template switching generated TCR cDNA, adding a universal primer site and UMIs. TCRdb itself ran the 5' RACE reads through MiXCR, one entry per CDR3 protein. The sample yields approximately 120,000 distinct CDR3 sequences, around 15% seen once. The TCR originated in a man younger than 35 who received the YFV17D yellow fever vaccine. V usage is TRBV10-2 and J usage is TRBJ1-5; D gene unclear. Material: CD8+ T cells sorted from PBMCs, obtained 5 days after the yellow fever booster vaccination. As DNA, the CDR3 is TGCGCCAGCAGGGAAAGGGGCAATCAGCCCCAGCATTTT. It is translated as CASRERGNQPQHF.